A single sample gave rise to the 15 T cell receptor beta chains below, sequenced in a study of blood T cell repertoires in COVID-19. Assay used: immunoSEQ multiplex PCR; TCRdb lists only in-frame clones, some missing. The sample carries fewer than 200,000 clones, approximately 87% recorded once. The sequenced sample consisted of peripheral blood. The receptors come from a woman in her seventies with COVID-19, enrolled during active disease.

This clone was counted only a few times. The chain has TRBV21-1 and TRBJ1-1; TRBD1 is the table's D call and was not checked against the DNA. TRBV21-1 counts as a pseudogene. The CDR3 sequence is 15 residues long. CDR3 in DNA: TGTGCCAGCAAGACAGGGGGAAAGAGTGACACTGAAGCTTTCTTT. The encoded protein is CASKTGGKSDTEAFF.

The chain is built from TRBV11-3 and TRBJ2-2; the D is unclear. V gave up 1 base and J gave up 6 bases, with 6 bases separating them. CDR1 is SGHNT and CDR2 is YENEEA in the germline V gene. The CDR3 loop spans 13 amino acids. The CDR3 reads CASSLVPSGELFF. The CDR3 DNA sequence: TGTGCCAGCAGCTTAGTTCCCTCCGGGGAGCTGTTTTTT.

The gene calls are TRBV11-2 and TRBJ1-2; TRBD1 matches 9 bases. V lost 4 bases to trimming and J lost 3 bases; unmatched junction nucleotides: 6. The CDR3 spans 15 residues. CDR1 SGHAT and CDR2 FQNNGV come from the germline V gene. The chain's CDR3 is CASSSTGGAHYGYTF. The CDR3 coding sequence is TGTGCCAGCAGCTCTACAGGGGGCGCTCACTATGGCTACACCTTC.

The V gene is TRBV7-9, the J gene TRBJ2-5, with D unclear. The CDR3 is made up of 12 amino acids. Per germline, CDR1 SEHNR and CDR2 FQNEAQ (reference sequence). Trimming shortened V by 3 bases and J by 5 bases, and 7 bases separated the two germline ends. CDR3 loop: CASSFSSETQYF. CDR3 DNA: TGTGCCAGCAGCTTTTCCTCGGAGACCCAGTACTTC.

V usage is TRBV20-1 and J usage is TRBJ1-4, with D possibly matching TRBD1 (5 bases). Looked up from germline, CDR1 is DFQATT and CDR2 is SNEGSKA (reference sequence). Trimming took off 3 bases at V and 7 bases at J, with 9 bases between the two ends. The length of the CDR3 is 12 residues. CDR3 sequence: CSASQGGEKLFF. CDR3 sequence (DNA): TGCAGTGCTAGTCAGGGCGGTGAAAAACTGTTTTTT.

The chain links TRBV15 to TRBJ2-7; 9 bases map to TRBD1. The CDR3 is made up of 15 amino acids. Per the germline V gene, CDR1 is LNHNV and CDR2 is YYDKDF (reference sequence). The ends lost 1 base at V and 3 bases at J; junction bases unmatched: 4. The CDR3, as DNA: TGTGCCACCAGCAGAGGGGGACAGGGTCTCTACGAGCAGTACTTC. Translating gives CATSRGGQGLYEQYF.

The chain recombines TRBV5-1 with TRBJ2-7, with a tentative D call TRBD1 (6 bases). The CDR3 is 13 residues long. Looked up from germline, CDR1 is SGHRS and CDR2 is YFSETQ. Trimming left V 3 bases short and J 4 bases short, with 11 bases between. The chain's CDR3 is CASSSETGYEQYF. In nucleotides, the CDR3 is TGCGCCAGCAGCTCAGAAACAGGGTACGAGCAGTACTTC.

The chain links TRBV6-6 to TRBJ1-5; the D is unclear. The length of the CDR3 is 13 residues. Germline V CDR1 and CDR2: MNHNY, SVGAGI (reference sequence). V was shortened by 8 bases and J by 0 bases, with 8 bases between the two germline ends. The CDR3 sequence: CASFPGSNQPQHF. In nucleotides, the CDR3 is TGTGCCAGCTTTCCAGGTAGCAATCAGCCCCAGCATTTT.

The sample holds a few counts of this clone. The chain recombines TRBV28 with TRBJ2-7, with 10 bases matching TRBD1. This CDR3 has 15 amino acids. In germline, CDR1 is MDHEN, CDR2 SYDVKM. V dropped 4 bases and J dropped 9; count of bases not matched to a gene: 12. CDR3 sequence (DNA): TGTGCCAGCAGTTCGTCCGGACAGGGGGATAACGTGCAGTACTTC. It translates to CASSSSGQGDNVQYF. The full variable domain, completed using reference TRBV28 and TRBJ2-7, is DVKVTQSSRYLVKRTGEKVFLECVQDMDHENMFWYRQDPGLGLRLIYFSYDVKMKEKGDIPEGYSVSREKKERFSLILESASTNQTSMYLCASSSSGQGDNVQYFGPGTRLTVT.

The rearrangement uses TRBV5-4 and TRBJ2-5; D is perhaps TRBD1 (6 bases). The CDR3 sequence is 14 residues long. Germline CDR1 is SGHNT and CDR2 is YYREEE (reference sequence). Trimming took 4 bases from V and 5 from J, leaving 15 bases between them. CDR3 DNA: TGTGCCAGCAGCCCAGGACAGTCCCGGGAGACCCAGTACTTC. This codes for CASSPGQSRETQYF.

This clone was recorded a few times. This chain uses TRBV3-1 (or the pseudogene TRBV3-2) with TRBJ2-7; 11 bases match TRBD1. With 4 bases clipped from V and 5 bases from J, the junction kept 7 bases outside the gene matches. This CDR3 is 15 amino acids long. Germline V lookup: CDR1 LGHDT, CDR2 YNNKEL (reference sequence). The CDR3 DNA reads as TGTGCCAGCAGCCCCTGGCGGGACAGGGGGGACGAGCAGTACTTC. Translated: CASSPWRDRGDEQYF.

The chain carries TRBV24-1 and TRBJ2-1, with a weak D call TRBD1 (6 bases). Per the germline V gene, CDR1 is KGHDR and CDR2 is SFDVKD. This CDR3 region has 14 residues. V dropped 9 bases and J dropped 6 bases, with 17 bases sitting between them. CDR3 sequence reads: CATSWGPGSNEQFF. CDR3 nucleotide sequence: TGTGCCACCTCCTGGGGGCCAGGGAGCAATGAGCAGTTCTTC.

The V gene is TRBV2, the J gene TRBJ1-1; the match to TRBD1 covers 7 bases. The CDR3 extends over 13 amino acids. The V and J ends lost 10 bases and 1 base, in that order; junction bases with no gene match: 6. Germline CDR1 SNHLY, CDR2 FYNNEI. The CDR3 protein is CATGWTGNTEAFF. In DNA form, the CDR3 reads TGTGCCACCGGATGGACAGGGAACACTGAAGCTTTCTTT. The whole variable domain, remainder taken from reference TRBV2 and TRBJ1-1, is EPEVTQTPSHQVTQMGQEVILRCVPISNHLYFYWYRQILGQKVEFLVSFYNNEISEKSEIFDDQFSVERPDGSNFTLKIRSTKLEDSAMYFCATGWTGNTEAFFGQGTRLTVV.

The chain is built from TRBV10-3 and TRBJ2-1, with 8 bases matching TRBD2. CDR3 length: 15 residues. CDR1 and CDR2 from the germline V gene are ENHRY and SYGVKD. V dropped 3 bases and J dropped 4; count of bases not matched to a gene: 5. The chain's CDR3 is CAISDWREVYNEQFF. CDR3 in DNA: TGTGCCATCAGTGATTGGCGGGAGGTATACAATGAGCAGTTCTTC.

J is TRBJ1-4 and V is TRBV28; possible D gene TRBD1, 5 bases. The length of the CDR3 is 16 residues. V was shortened by 2 bases and J by 7 bases, with 17 bases between the two germline ends. CDR1 is MDHEN, CDR2 SYDVKM, per germline. CDR3 sequence reads: CASSLGMRGVGEKLFF. CDR3 nucleotide sequence: TGTGCCAGCAGTTTAGGGATGCGGGGGGTGGGTGAAAAACTGTTTTTT.